The 27 T cell receptor beta chains reported below all come from one sample, sequenced in a study of vaccination effects on CD4 cells after COVID-19. Antigen-specific CD4+ T cell clonotypes were called by their expansion after viral peptide-pool culture in ViraFEST. Culture lasted about 10 days before CD4+ T cell isolation. Vaccine administered to participants consisted of two doses of either BNT162b2 or mRNA-1273. Antigens of these TCRs are unknown. Assay used: immunoSEQ multiplex PCR; TCRdb lists only in-frame clones, some missing. Seen here are about 38,000 clones, roughly 79% observed once, and the top ten hold just under 2%. The sequences come from CD4+ T cells from PBMCs cultured with HCoV-NL63 spike peptides, collected after COVID-19 vaccination. These receptors came from a human donor who received a COVID-19 vaccine. Some clones in this sample may be carry-over from other donors' samples.

The gene calls are TRBV3-1 (or the pseudogene TRBV3-2) and TRBJ1-2, with 8 bases identical to TRBD1. Germline V lookup: CDR1 LGHDT, CDR2 YNNKEL (reference sequence). CDR3 length: 13 amino acids. V was clipped by 4 bases and J by 4 bases; unmatched bases: 2. The CDR3 here is CASSPGQGYGYTF. The CDR3, as DNA: TGTGCCAGCAGCCCCGGACAGGGCTATGGCTACACCTTC.

The genes are TRBV30 and TRBJ1-4; D perhaps matches TRBD1 (5 bases). Trimming stripped 3 bases from V and 8 bases from J, with 13 bases between. CDR1 and CDR2 (germline): GTSNPN, SVGIG (reference sequence). This CDR3 region has 13 residues. CDR3 sequence: CAWSRGADEKLFF. Here the CDR3 DNA reads TGTGCCTGGAGCCGAGGGGCTGACGAAAAACTGTTTTTT.

This chain links TRBV7-8 with TRBJ2-1; 9 bases agree with TRBD1. The CDR3 has 15 amino acids. The trim removed 5 bases at V and 6 bases at J, leaving 8 bases unmatched. The germline gives CDR1 SGHVS, CDR2 FQNEAQ. CDR3 sequence reads: CASSVRTGDGNEQFF. In DNA, the CDR3 is TGTGCCAGCAGCGTAAGGACAGGGGACGGCAATGAGCAGTTCTTC.

The rearrangement joins TRBV24-1 to TRBJ2-1, with 7 bases lining up with TRBD2. The CDR3 covers 16 residues. Losses at the gene ends were 9 bases for V and 2 bases for J; bases not matched to a gene: 12. Germline loops: CDR1 KGHDR, CDR2 SFDVKD. The CDR3 here is CATSRGTTPPYNEQFF. Here the CDR3 DNA reads TGTGCCACCTCCCGAGGGACTACCCCGCCCTACAATGAGCAGTTCTTC.

The genes are TRBV18 and TRBJ1-1, with 7 bases aligning to TRBD1. The CDR3 totals 13 residues. Germline CDR1 reads KGHSH; CDR2 reads LQKENI. With 4 bases clipped from V and 1 base from J, the junction kept 0 bases outside the gene matches. CDR3 in amino acids: CASSRDRNTEAFF. The CDR3 DNA reads TGTGCCAGCTCACGGGACAGGAACACTGAAGCTTTCTTT. The full variable domain, completed using reference TRBV18 and TRBJ1-1, is NAGVMQNPRHLVRRRGQEARLRCSPMKGHSHVYWYRQLPEEGLKFMVYLQKENIIDESGMPKERFSAEFPKEGPSILRIQQVVRGDSAAYFCASSRDRNTEAFFGQGTRLTVV.

This chain joins TRBV20-1 and TRBJ2-3, with 7 positions matching TRBD1. CDR1 is DFQATT and CDR2 is SNEGSKA in the germline V gene (reference sequence). J gave up 3 bases and V 3 bases, and 6 bases lay outside the gene matches. CDR3 length equals 14 residues. CDR3 bases: TGCAGTGCTAGTGTAGTCAGGGGGACAGATACGCAGTATTTT. Encoded protein: CSASVVRGTDTQYF.

This clone was detected a few times. The chain links TRBV12-5 to TRBJ1-2; D gene unclear. V lost 7 bases, J lost 0 bases, and 12 bases lay in between. The germline V gene has CDR1 LGHNT and CDR2 FRNRAP. This CDR3 spans 14 amino acids. This CDR3 is CASEISGTNYGYTF. DNA for the CDR3: TGTGCTAGTGAGATTTCGGGGACTAACTATGGCTACACCTTC.

The chain couples TRBV10-2 to TRBJ2-1; perhaps TRBD1 as D (6 bases). The V end was cut by 4 bases, the J end by 2 bases, with 21 bases between. This CDR3 contains 18 residues. In germline, CDR1 is WSHSY, CDR2 SAAADI. In DNA, the CDR3 is TGCGCCAGCAGTGTCATCCGGGACATTACCCTTGCCTACAATGAGCAGTTCTTC. Translating gives CASSVIRDITLAYNEQFF.

The chain is built from TRBV5-4 and TRBJ2-5, with 12 positions matching TRBD2. The CDR3 is 15 residues long. Unmatched junction bases numbered 3, after V lost 4 bases and J lost 2 bases. Germline CDR1 and CDR2: SGHNT and YYREEE (reference sequence). CDR3 in amino acids: CASSPGLAGQETQYF. CDR3 nucleotide sequence: TGTGCCAGCAGCCCTGGACTAGCGGGGCAAGAGACCCAGTACTTC. Full variable domain (missing parts from reference TRBV5-4 and TRBJ2-5): ETGVTQSPTHLIKTRGQQVTLRCSSQSGHNTVSWYQQALGQGPQFIFQYYREEENGRGNFPPRFSGLQFPNYSSELNVNALELDDSALYLCASSPGLAGQETQYFGPGTRLLVL.

The rearrangement uses TRBV2 and TRBJ1-4, with a weak D call TRBD1 (6 bases). Trimming took off 8 bases at V and 5 bases at J, with 9 bases between the two ends. The CDR3 is made up of 12 amino acids. Germline V gene sequence: CDR1 SNHLY, CDR2 FYNNEI. The CDR3 spells CASGTGNEKLFF. The CDR3, as DNA: TGTGCCAGCGGAACAGGGAATGAAAAACTGTTTTTT.

This rearrangement joins TRBV18 to TRBJ2-7; 11 bases agree with TRBD2. This CDR3 region has 14 residues. The germline V gene encodes CDR1 KGHSH and CDR2 LQKENI. Unmatched junction bases numbered 1, after V lost 3 bases and J lost 3 bases. As DNA, the CDR3 is TGTGCCAGCTCACCTGGGACTAGCGGCTACGAGCAGTACGTC. Its protein is CASSPGTSGYEQYV.

This clone was seen more than once but under ten times. V gene TRBV5-1 combines with J gene TRBJ2-1; TRBD1 agrees at 7 bases. The V gene end was trimmed by 4 bases and the J gene end by 4 bases; junction bases not matched to a gene: 2. The CDR3 totals 13 residues. Germline CDR1 SGHRS, CDR2 YFSETQ. CDR3 amino acids: CASSGGQYNEQFF. DNA for the CDR3: TGCGCCAGCAGCGGGGGACAGTACAATGAGCAGTTCTTC.

This chain uses TRBV5-1 with TRBJ2-2; D is possibly TRBD1 (7 bases). Trimming stripped 3 bases from V and 5 bases from J, with 11 bases between. The CDR3 runs 14 residues. Germline CDR1 is SGHRS and CDR2 is YFSETQ. CDR3 in amino acids: CASSSRGETGELFF. CDR3 nucleotide sequence: TGCGCCAGCAGCTCCAGGGGGGAGACCGGGGAGCTGTTTTTT.

The chain links TRBV28 to TRBJ2-3, with a possible D match to TRBD1 (6 bases). Per germline, CDR1 MDHEN and CDR2 SYDVKM. Trimming shortened V by 3 bases and J by 2 bases, and 12 bases separated the two germline ends. The CDR3 has 15 amino acids. CDR3 sequence reads: CASSFGGHPTDTQYF. The CDR3 nucleotides are TGTGCCAGCAGTTTTGGGGGCCATCCCACAGATACGCAGTATTTT.

This clone was counted a single time. Written as DNA, the CDR3 is TGCGCCAGCAGTGAGTCTAGGGGAAATGAGCAGTTCTTC. It codes for CASSESRGNEQFF. This sequence joins TRBV10-1 and TRBJ2-1, with TRBD1 as a possible D gene (5 bases). Between the trimmed V and J ends, which lost 0 bases and 7 bases, there was a span of 7 bases. The CDR3 spans 13 residues. In germline, CDR1 is WNHNN, CDR2 SYGVQD (reference sequence).

This chain links TRBV15 with TRBJ1-2; 10 positions match TRBD1. The CDR3 is made up of 14 amino acids. Germline CDR1 is LNHNV and CDR2 is YYDKDF (reference sequence). V dropped 4 bases and J dropped 7; count of bases not matched to a gene: 6. The CDR3 loop is CATSTRQGAGGYTF. CDR3 in DNA: TGTGCCACCAGCACACGACAGGGGGCTGGTGGCTACACCTTC. The variable domain in full, completed from reference TRBV15 and TRBJ1-2, reads DAMVIQNPRYQVTQFGKPVTLSCSQTLNHNVMYWYQQKSSQAPKLLFHYYDKDFNNEADTPDNFQSRRPNTSFCFLDIRSPGLGDTAMYLCATSTRQGAGGYTFGSGTRLTVV.

CDR3: CASSFGGNSPLHF. DNA for the CDR3: TGTGCCAGCAGTTTCGGAGGTAATTCACCCCTCCACTTT. The chain recombines TRBV12-3 or TRBV12-4 with TRBJ1-6; D is uncertain. The V and J ends lost 3 bases and 6 bases respectively, with 6 bases between them. The CDR3 extends over 13 amino acids.

The rearrangement links TRBV3-1 (or the pseudogene TRBV3-2) to TRBJ1-6; the D is unclear. Trimming removed 4 bases at V and 5 bases at J, with 3 bases between. This CDR3 contains 12 residues. Germline V gene lookup returns CDR1 LGHDT and CDR2 YNNKEL (reference sequence). The CDR3 sequence: CASSRDNSPLHF. The CDR3 coding sequence is TGTGCCAGCAGCCGAGATAATTCACCCCTCCACTTT.

V usage is TRBV28 and J usage is TRBJ2-3; D is undetermined. Germline assignment: CDR1 MDHEN and CDR2 SYDVKM. The CDR3 is made up of 15 amino acids. Deletions cut 2 bases from V and 2 bases from J, with 11 bases between. CDR3 DNA: TGTGCCAGCAGTTTAACATGGGCAGCCACAGATACGCAGTATTTT. This sequence encodes CASSLTWAATDTQYF.

This chain connects TRBV4-1 to TRBJ1-2, with TRBD1 matching 7 bases. The CDR3 consists of 15 residues. Looked up from germline, CDR1 is MGHRA and CDR2 is YSYEKL. V was pared by 3 bases and J by 4 bases, with 8 bases of the junction left unmatched. CDR3 amino acids: CASSQGRGSLYGYTF. Here the CDR3 DNA reads TGCGCCAGCAGCCAGGGCAGGGGGAGCCTCTATGGCTACACCTTC.

In this sample, this clone turned up a few times. The chain couples TRBV5-1 to TRBJ1-2, with 9 bases aligning to TRBD1. The CDR3 has 16 residues. In germline, CDR1 is SGHRS, CDR2 YFSETQ. V was clipped by 5 bases and J by 2 bases; unmatched bases: 10. CDR3 residues: CASSRTGQGINYGYTF. The CDR3 DNA sequence: TGCGCCAGCAGTCGCACCGGACAGGGGATCAACTATGGCTACACCTTC.

The CDR3 nucleotides read TGTGCCAGCTCCCTTGGGACAGGAGGACGCAATCAGCCCCAGCATTTT. Protein product: CASSLGTGGRNQPQHF. V and J are TRBV18 and TRBJ1-5, with TRBD1 identical over 8 bases. V lost 6 bases and J lost 2; bases outside the gene matches: 9. Looked up from germline, CDR1 is KGHSH and CDR2 is LQKENI. This CDR3 spans 16 amino acids.

The chain links TRBV7-9 to TRBJ2-1; D is unresolved. The CDR3 sequence is 13 residues long. Trimming removed 2 bases at V and 9 bases at J, with 11 bases between. Germline V CDR1 and CDR2: SEHNR, FQNEAQ (reference sequence). The CDR3 here is CASSLKTSSEQFF. The CDR3 DNA sequence: TGTGCCAGCAGCTTAAAAACTTCCAGTGAGCAGTTCTTC.

The chain recombines TRBV2 with TRBJ2-3; 14 nucleotides agree with TRBD2. The CDR3 length is 16 residues. V shed 5 bases and J 5 bases; nucleotides not matched to a gene: 6. Germline V CDR1 and CDR2: SNHLY, FYNNEI. This CDR3 reads CASSPGLAGGLDTQYF. The CDR3, as DNA: TGTGCCAGCAGTCCCGGACTAGCGGGGGGATTAGATACGCAGTATTTT.

This clone appeared a few times. CDR3 loop: CASTRDRDEKLFF. CDR3 bases: TGTGCCTCGACCCGGGACAGGGATGAAAAACTGTTTTTT. V is TRBV6-6 and J is TRBJ1-4, with 9 positions matching TRBD1. The V segment lost 11 bases and the J segment 6 bases; nucleotides outside the gene matches: 7. Germline CDR1 reads MNHNY; CDR2 reads SVGAGI (reference sequence). CDR3 size: 13 residues.

The V call is TRBV5-8, the J call TRBJ1-5; D unresolved. The CDR3 length is 18 residues. Deletions cut 4 bases from V and 0 bases from J, with 20 bases between. Germline V gene lookup returns CDR1 SGHTS and CDR2 YDEGEE. The CDR3 nucleotides are TGTGCCAGCAGCCCCGGTTTAGGCAGGATCTATAGCAATCAGCCCCAGCATTTT. Protein: CASSPGLGRIYSNQPQHF.

The chain is built from TRBV6-2 or TRBV6-3 and TRBJ2-1; possibly TRBD2 for D (5 bases). There are 13 residues in the CDR3. Germline CDR1 reads MNHEY; CDR2 reads SVGEGT. V was trimmed by 3 bases and J by 6 bases, leaving 9 bases between them. CDR3: CASSYRGFNEQFF. Written as DNA, the CDR3 is TGTGCCAGCAGTTATCGAGGGTTCAATGAGCAGTTCTTC.